This T cell receptor (beta chain) was recovered during a study of blood T cell repertoires in COVID-19. Study-level information: The samples span acute and convalescent COVID-19 from the United States, Italy and Spain. From T cells, B-cell-depleted T cells, or PBMCs came the material, which was cDNA or gDNA.

This CDR3 is 16 amino acids long. The V and J ends lost 5 bases and 0 bases, in that order; junction bases with no gene match: 9. Germline CDR1 and CDR2: MNHEY and SMNVEV (reference sequence). Original handling: Amplification of reference gene primers provided the estimated nucleated cell counts. Libraries were prepared by immunoSEQ multiplex PCR; TCRdb keeps only in-frame clonotypes and omits some of them. That table gives V, J and clone size, and the DNA gave D and trimming. The sample carries about 73,000 clones, roughly 80% recorded once. Material: peripheral blood. The source of this sequence is a woman aged 55-69 years with acute or convalescent COVID-19. This chain uses TRBV27 with TRBJ1-2; TRBD1 matches 7 bases. The CDR3 loop reads CASSLGTAGPNYGYTF. The CDR3 DNA sequence: TGTGCCAGCAGTCTCGGGACAGCCGGACCTAACTATGGCTACACCTTC.